One and the same sample provided the 28 T cell receptor beta chains below, sequenced in a study of blood T cell repertoires in COVID-19. This table comes from immunoSEQ multiplex PCR, and its TCRdb copy is limited to in-frame clones, with some not included. This sample has some 110,000 clones, with about 85% found just once. Specimen: peripheral blood. These TCRs come from a human donor in a cohort sampled during active COVID-19.

V and J are TRBV11-2 and TRBJ2-7; D unresolved. This CDR3 is 13 amino acids long. Germline CDR1 is SGHAT and CDR2 is FQNNGV. V gave up 7 bases and J gave up 6 bases, with 16 bases separating them. The CDR3 nucleotides read TGTGCCAGCACCGTACGCCCGGTTGGCGAGCAGTACTTC. Translated, it gives CASTVRPVGEQYF.

The chain combines TRBV7-2 with TRBJ1-1; D may be TRBD1 (6 bases). This CDR3 has 14 amino acids. From germline, CDR1 is SGHTA and CDR2 FQGNSA. V lost 0 bases, J lost 8 bases, and 13 bases lay in between. CDR3 region: CASSLAPGVAEAFF. CDR3 DNA: TGTGCCAGCAGCTTAGCACCAGGGGTTGCCGAAGCTTTCTTT.

The chain uses TRBV5-5 and TRBJ2-6; D possibly corresponds to TRBD1 (5 bases). The CDR3 covers 17 residues. With 5 bases removed from V and 2 bases from J, the gap between germline ends came to 17 bases. From germline, CDR1 is SGHKS and CDR2 YYEKEE (reference sequence). The CDR3 spells CASRKQATPTGANVLTF. In nucleotides, the CDR3 is TGTGCCAGCAGGAAACAGGCTACCCCCACTGGGGCCAACGTCCTGACTTTC.

This sequence joins TRBV4-2 and TRBJ2-1; 11 nucleotides line up with TRBD2. The J segment lost 8 bases and the V segment lost 0 bases, leaving 21 bases of the junction unmatched. The germline V gene encodes CDR1 LGHNA and CDR2 YNFKEQ. This CDR3 spans 21 amino acids. The CDR3 is CASSQERGRSGSGRAVDEQFF. The CDR3 DNA is TGTGCCAGCAGCCAAGAGAGGGGGCGGTCAGGTAGCGGGAGGGCCGTGGATGAGCAGTTCTTC.

The gene calls are TRBV28 and TRBJ2-7; D is ambiguous. V gave up 6 bases and J gave up 0 bases, with 3 bases separating them. Germline V gene lookup returns CDR1 MDHEN and CDR2 SYDVKM. The CDR3 is 11 residues long. In DNA form, the CDR3 reads TGTGCCAGCAGGGCCTCCTACGAGCAGTACTTC. Amino acids: CASRASYEQYF. Looking up the rest from reference TRBV28 and TRBJ2-7 gives the full variable domain: DVKVTQSSRYLVKRTGEKVFLECVQDMDHENMFWYRQDPGLGLRLIYFSYDVKMKEKGDIPEGYSVSREKKERFSLILESASTNQTSMYLCASRASYEQYFGPGTRLTVT.

The chain combines TRBV5-1 with TRBJ2-2, with 9 bases fitting TRBD1. Germline loops: CDR1 SGHRS, CDR2 YFSETQ. This CDR3 is 18 amino acids long. The ends lost 3 bases at V and 6 bases at J; junction bases unmatched: 15. In DNA form, the CDR3 reads TGCGCCAGCAGCTCGTCCGATACCGGGACAGGGTATGCCGGGGAGCTGTTTTTT. Its protein product is CASSSSDTGTGYAGELFF.

The rearrangement uses TRBV5-4 and TRBJ1-4; 8 nucleotides match TRBD1. The germline V gene encodes CDR1 SGHNT and CDR2 YYREEE (reference sequence). V lost 2 bases, J lost 0 bases, and 6 bases stayed unmatched. The CDR3 runs to 17 residues. Here the CDR3 DNA reads TGTGCCAGCAGCTTAGGGACAGGCCTTGCAACTAATGAAAAACTGTTTTTT. It codes for CASSLGTGLATNEKLFF. Full variable domain (outside the CDR3, taken from reference TRBV5-4 and TRBJ1-4): ETGVTQSPTHLIKTRGQQVTLRCSSQSGHNTVSWYQQALGQGPQFIFQYYREEENGRGNFPPRFSGLQFPNYSSELNVNALELDDSALYLCASSLGTGLATNEKLFFGSGTQLSVL.

This sequence joins TRBV2 and TRBJ2-4, with a weak D call TRBD1 (5 bases). Trimming took 7 bases from V and 0 from J, leaving 10 bases between them. The CDR3 sequence is 14 residues long. CDR1 and CDR2 (germline): SNHLY, FYNNEI. The CDR3 loop is CASMAGIAKNIQYF. The CDR3 bases are TGTGCCAGCATGGCAGGGATAGCCAAAAACATTCAGTACTTC.

The chain is built from TRBV27 and TRBJ2-1; 7 nucleotides agree with TRBD2. The trim removed 5 bases at V and 1 base at J, leaving 11 bases unmatched. Germline V gene lookup returns CDR1 MNHEY and CDR2 SMNVEV (reference sequence). The CDR3 spans 17 residues. For the CDR3, the DNA is TGTGCCAGCAGTGGGGGAGGGCCTCGAGTGTCCTACAATGAGCAGTTCTTC. This sequence encodes CASSGGGPRVSYNEQFF.

The V and J genes are TRBV2 and TRBJ2-7; 10 nucleotides agree with TRBD2. CDR3 length equals 14 residues. Germline V gene sequence: CDR1 SNHLY, CDR2 FYNNEI. V trimming: 8 bases; J trimming: 9 bases; junction bases outside the gene matches: 13. As DNA, the CDR3 is TGTGCCAGCGGCCCTCCGAGCGGGGGGGCGTCGCAGTACTTC. It encodes CASGPPSGGASQYF.

The V gene is TRBV2, the J gene TRBJ1-1, with D possibly being TRBD1 (5 bases). This CDR3 has 15 residues. Deletions cut 2 bases from V and 0 bases from J, with 10 bases between. CDR1 is SNHLY, CDR2 FYNNEI, per germline. The CDR3 nucleotides are TGTGCCAGCAGTGAATTGGCCAGGGTGAACACTGAAGCTTTCTTT. Translated: CASSELARVNTEAFF.

The chain is built from TRBV9 and TRBJ1-6; no clear D. This CDR3 comprises 13 residues. Per germline, CDR1 SGDLS and CDR2 YYNGEE. The germline V and J ends were trimmed by 3 bases and 7 bases, with 8 bases remaining between them. CDR3 protein: CASSARINSPLHF. The CDR3 DNA sequence: TGTGCCAGCAGCGCGCGCATAAATTCACCCCTCCACTTT.

This chain links TRBV5-8 with TRBJ2-7; 9 positions match TRBD1. CDR3 size: 13 residues. Germline V CDR1 and CDR2: SGHTS, YDEGEE. With 3 bases clipped from V and 7 bases from J, the junction kept 5 bases outside the gene matches. CDR3 nucleotide sequence: TGTGCCAGCAGCTCCCGACAGGGGGTAGAGCAGTACTTC. It encodes CASSSRQGVEQYF.

The rearrangement uses TRBV5-5 and TRBJ2-2; TRBD2 is a possible D gene (5 bases). The CDR3 is made up of 17 amino acids. Germline-derived CDR1 and CDR2 are SGHKS and YYEKEE (reference sequence). Trimming took off 0 bases at V and 0 bases at J, with 12 bases between the two ends. The CDR3 loop is CASSLVPRLPNTGELFF. The CDR3 DNA reads as TGTGCCAGCAGCTTGGTCCCGCGACTACCGAACACCGGGGAGCTGTTTTTT. Variable domain in full (rest from reference TRBV5-5 and TRBJ2-2): DAGVTQSPTHLIKTRGQQVTLRCSPISGHKSVSWYQQVLGQGPQFIFQYYEKEERGRGNFPDRFSARQFPNYSSELNVNALLLGDSALYLCASSLVPRLPNTGELFFGEGSRLTVL.

V usage is TRBV11-3 and J usage is TRBJ2-3; the match to TRBD2 covers 13 bases. This CDR3 is built from 20 residues. After removal of 5 bases from V and 2 bases from J, the junction contained 16 bases not matched to a gene. Germline CDR1 reads SGHNT; CDR2 reads YENEEA. The CDR3 DNA follows: TGTGCCAGCAGCCTCGGACAGGGGTCAACTAGCGGGAGGGCCACAGATACGCAGTATTTT. Translated, it gives CASSLGQGSTSGRATDTQYF.

A note on this clone: The sample carries other DNA sequences with the same CDR3. The genes are TRBV19 and TRBJ1-5; D uncertain. Germline lookup yields CDR1 LNHDA and CDR2 SQIVND (reference sequence). CDR3 length: 15 residues. V lost 3 bases, J lost 0 bases, and 9 bases lay in between. The DNA of the CDR3 is TGTGCCAGTAGTATCAGGCAGAATAGCAATCAGCCCCAGCATTTT. Translated: CASSIRQNSNQPQHF.

The V gene is TRBV15, the J gene TRBJ1-1, with D perhaps matching TRBD1 (5 bases). Germline V gene sequence: CDR1 LNHNV, CDR2 YYDKDF (reference sequence). The ends were cut back, 0 bases at V and 5 bases at J, with 10 bases in the middle. The CDR3 runs to 14 residues. The CDR3 DNA reads TGTGCCACCAGCAGAGATCGCGGGGGGACTGAAGCTTTCTTT. Translating gives CATSRDRGGTEAFF.

The chain has TRBV7-9 and TRBJ1-2; the match to TRBD1 covers 7 bases. Germline CDR1 is SEHNR and CDR2 is FQNEAQ (reference sequence). The J segment lost 6 bases and the V segment lost 3 bases, leaving 4 bases of the junction unmatched. The CDR3 contains 13 residues. The CDR3 coding sequence is TGTGCCAGCAGCTTGGAGGGGGCGGATGGCTACACCTTC. Translating it yields CASSLEGADGYTF.

This clone occurred a few times. J is TRBJ2-7 and V is TRBV9, with D unresolved. The CDR3 is 12 residues long. V lost 3 bases and J lost 5, with 9 bases in between. Germline assignment: CDR1 SGDLS and CDR2 YYNGEE. CDR3: CASSGFRDEQYF. The CDR3 bases are TGTGCCAGCAGCGGGTTTCGCGACGAGCAGTACTTC.

The chain couples TRBV2 to TRBJ1-1, with D possibly TRBD1 on 5 matching bases. V was clipped by 3 bases and J by 4 bases, with 15 bases between them. The germline V gene has CDR1 SNHLY and CDR2 FYNNEI. CDR3 length: 15 amino acids. The chain's CDR3 is CASSDSGVGATEAFF. The CDR3 nucleotides are TGTGCCAGCAGTGACTCGGGGGTTGGAGCCACTGAAGCTTTCTTT.

The V gene is TRBV5-1, the J gene TRBJ2-7; possibly TRBD1 for D (7 bases). CDR1 and CDR2 from the germline V gene are SGHRS and YFSETQ. This CDR3 has 16 residues. The V and J ends lost 4 bases and 0 bases respectively, with 17 bases between them. CDR3 region: CASSPGGTAGSYEQYF. The CDR3 nucleotides read TGCGCCAGCAGCCCTGGGGGGACAGCCGGCTCCTACGAGCAGTACTTC.

This clone was counted a few times. The V and J genes are TRBV9 and TRBJ2-2; TRBD1 might be the D (6 bases). CDR1 is SGDLS and CDR2 is YYNGEE in the germline V gene. The CDR3 runs 15 residues. V gave up 0 bases and J gave up 4 bases, with 10 bases separating them. The CDR3 is CASSVAGAATGELFF. The CDR3 bases are TGTGCCAGCAGCGTAGCAGGGGCGGCCACCGGGGAGCTGTTTTTT.

This clone was detected only a few times. The chain is built from TRBV3-1 (or the pseudogene TRBV3-2) and TRBJ1-2, with a possible D match to TRBD1 (6 bases). The CDR3 totals 14 residues. Trimming left V 3 bases short and J 8 bases short, with 16 bases between. In germline, CDR1 is LGHDT, CDR2 YNNKEL (reference sequence). The CDR3 is CASSQEHGGTGYTF. CDR3 in DNA: TGTGCCAGCAGCCAGGAGCATGGGGGCACGGGCTACACCTTC.

This clone was found a few times. The chain links TRBV3-1 (or the pseudogene TRBV3-2) to TRBJ2-7; TRBD2 might be the D (5 bases). The V end lost 4 bases, the J end lost 3 bases, and 28 bases lay between the germline ends. Germline V CDR1 and CDR2: LGHDT, YNNKEL (reference sequence). CDR3 length equals 19 residues. In DNA form, the CDR3 reads TGTGCCAGCAGCCTAACCATAACTATTCAAGCCGGGATCCGCTACGAGCAGTACTTC. It codes for CASSLTITIQAGIRYEQYF.

The genes are TRBV24-1 and TRBJ2-5; TRBD2 matches at 14 bases. The ends lost 4 bases at V and 5 bases at J; junction bases unmatched: 8. The V gene's germline CDR1 is KGHDR and CDR2 SFDVKD. The length of the CDR3 is 17 residues. This CDR3 reads CATSDSGTSGSGETQYF. DNA for the CDR3: TGTGCCACCAGTGACTCCGGGACTAGCGGGAGCGGGGAGACCCAGTACTTC.

This sequence joins TRBV5-1 and TRBJ1-1, with D perhaps TRBD1 (5 bases). Trimming left V 0 bases short and J 5 bases short, with 11 bases between. CDR1 SGHRS and CDR2 YFSETQ come from the germline V gene. The CDR3 is made up of 14 amino acids. The CDR3 region is CASSLDSGGTEAFF. The CDR3 DNA reads as TGCGCCAGCAGCTTGGATTCCGGGGGAACTGAAGCTTTCTTT. Variable domain in full (rest from reference TRBV5-1 and TRBJ1-1): KAGVTQTPRYLIKTRGQQVTLSCSPISGHRSVSWYQQTPGQGLQFLFEYFSETQRNKGNFPGRFSGRQFSNSRSEMNVSTLELGDSALYLCASSLDSGGTEAFFGQGTRLTVV.

The chain links TRBV11-3 to TRBJ2-1, with 8 bases matching TRBD2. The germline V gene encodes CDR1 SGHNT and CDR2 YENEEA. This CDR3 is built from 13 residues. V was clipped by 7 bases and J by 4 bases; unmatched bases: 3. DNA for the CDR3: TGTGCCAGCACACTAGCGGAATACAATGAGCAGTTCTTC. Its translation: CASTLAEYNEQFF.

This CDR3 is CASSEVGGGAYEQYF. CDR3 DNA: TGTGCCAGCAGTGAAGTGGGGGGAGGGGCCTACGAGCAGTACTTC. The V and J genes are TRBV6-1 and TRBJ2-7; TRBD2 matches at 7 bases. J gave up 2 bases and V 1 base, and 5 bases lay outside the gene matches. Germline V gene sequence: CDR1 MNHNS, CDR2 SASEGT. The CDR3 covers 15 residues.